This T cell receptor beta chain was sequenced in a study of shared clonotypes between healthy human individuals. For the study at large: Per donor, CD8 memory used one plate, CD8 naive used two, CD4 memory used three and CD4 naive used three.

Produced via immunoSEQ multiplex PCR; TCRdb's table is partial and in-frame only. The sample lists millions of clones; 80% to 95% were seen once. Study results and caveats: Owing to a small donor count, the genetic and exposure-history diversity represented was limited.

CDR3 length: 15 residues. Unmatched junction bases numbered 4, after V lost 0 bases and J lost 6 bases. Germline V gene lookup returns CDR1 SGDLS and CDR2 YYNGEE. Turning to this clone: Its antigen is undetermined.

Every donor, a Caucasian adult, lived in Nashville, Tennessee. Memory CD4+ cells were the fraction left after CD45RA+ naive selection. Sequencing was done on a sample of naive CD4+ T cells from PBMCs. Subset meaning: CD45RA+ positively selected. The chain recombines TRBV9 with TRBJ2-1; 9 bases are shared with TRBD2. The sequence was obtained from a man between 18 and 35 years old in good health. Some clones in this sample may be carry-over from other donors' samples. The CDR3 is CASSVVAGVVNEQFF. CDR3 nucleotide sequence: TGTGCCAGCAGCGTAGTAGCGGGAGTGGTCAATGAGCAGTTCTTC.